Below, 14 T cell receptor beta chains from the same sample are listed, as sequenced in a study of blood T cell repertoires in COVID-19. Sequencing was performed with immunoSEQ multiplex PCR; in TCRdb, only in-frame clones are kept and a portion is missing. The data contain 84,000 or so clones, roughly 78% of them seen just once; the ten biggest clones take up approximately 40%. Sample: peripheral blood. These receptors came from a man aged 55 to 69 with COVID-19, enrolled during active disease.

This clone was detected once. At the DNA level, this CDR3 is encoded by other sequences in the same sample as well. The chain links TRBV2 to TRBJ1-5, with TRBD1 identical over 10 bases. In germline, CDR1 is SNHLY, CDR2 FYNNEI. The length of the CDR3 is 14 residues. The trim removed 4 bases at V and 7 bases at J, leaving 4 bases unmatched. The CDR3 reads CASSGQGAGQPQHF. CDR3 DNA: TGTGCCAGCAGTGGACAGGGGGCAGGGCAGCCCCAGCATTTT. Full variable domain (remainder filled in from reference TRBV2 and TRBJ1-5): EPEVTQTPSHQVTQMGQEVILRCVPISNHLYFYWYRQILGQKVEFLVSFYNNEISEKSEIFDDQFSVERPDGSNFTLKIRSTKLEDSAMYFCASSGQGAGQPQHFGDGTRLSIL.

The V and J genes are TRBV5-1 and TRBJ2-7; TRBD2 agrees at 14 bases. V trimming: 5 bases; J trimming: 5 bases; junction bases outside the gene matches: 12. CDR1 and CDR2 (germline): SGHRS, YFSETQ. The CDR3 is made up of 17 amino acids. The DNA for the CDR3 is TGCGCCAGCAGTCTGGAGGGGACTAGCGGGGGCTCGGACGAGCAGTACTTC. It translates to CASSLEGTSGGSDEQYF.

CDR3 bases: TGCGCCAGCAGCCGGACAGGACGCGGGGATCAGCCCCAGCATTTT. This translates into CASSRTGRGDQPQHF. The chain couples TRBV5-1 to TRBJ1-5; 7 bases align to TRBD1. The V and J ends lost 4 bases and 5 bases, in that order; junction bases with no gene match: 9. This CDR3 contains 15 residues. CDR1 and CDR2 (germline): SGHRS, YFSETQ.

The rearrangement uses TRBV5-1 and TRBJ1-5; perhaps TRBD1 as D (5 bases). V was pared by 7 bases and J by 2 bases, with 19 bases between. Germline V gene sequence: CDR1 SGHRS, CDR2 YFSETQ. The CDR3 is 16 amino acids. The CDR3: CASGDQGLTGNQPQHF. The CDR3 coding sequence is TGCGCCAGCGGGGATCAGGGATTAACGGGCAATCAGCCCCAGCATTTT.

This clone was observed a few times. The chain carries TRBV6-2 or TRBV6-3 and TRBJ1-4, with 8 bases identical to TRBD1. The junction had 10 bases not matched to a gene; V was cut back by 5 bases and J by 8 bases. Germline V gives CDR1 MNHEY, CDR2 SVGEGT. This CDR3 is built from 15 residues. For the CDR3, the DNA is TGTGCCAGCAGTCACGGACAGGGAGAGGCGGAAAAACTGTTTTTT. Translated: CASSHGQGEAEKLFF.

The V call is TRBV18, the J call TRBJ1-5; tentatively, D is TRBD1 (5 bases). V gave up 3 bases and J gave up 10 bases, with 19 bases separating them. The CDR3 is 15 residues long. In germline, CDR1 is KGHSH, CDR2 LQKENI. The CDR3 region has the DNA TGTGCCAGCTCACCCAGCGTCCAGGGTCAAGAACCCCAGCATTTT. Amino acids: CASSPSVQGQEPQHF.

The rearrangement uses TRBV7-9 and TRBJ2-7; TRBD2 is a possible D gene (6 bases). Germline CDR1 is SEHNR and CDR2 is FQNEAQ (reference sequence). The CDR3 spans 15 residues. Trimming took 6 bases from V and 0 from J, leaving 15 bases between them. CDR3 sequence reads: CASRPWRGSSYEQYF. In nucleotides, the CDR3 is TGTGCCAGCAGGCCGTGGCGGGGTTCCTCCTACGAGCAGTACTTC.

For the CDR3, the DNA is TGTGCCAGTAGTAGAGGGACAGGGGTTTCCAGCTCCTACGAGCAGTACTTC. As protein: CASSRGTGVSSSYEQYF. This sequence joins TRBV19 and TRBJ2-7, with 10 bases fitting TRBD1. Germline CDR1 and CDR2: LNHDA and SQIVND (reference sequence). This CDR3 spans 17 amino acids. V trimming: 4 bases; J trimming: 0 bases; junction bases outside the gene matches: 9. The variable domain in full, completed from reference TRBV19 and TRBJ2-7, reads DGGITQSPKYLFRKEGQNVTLSCEQNLNHDAMYWYRQDPGQGLRLIYYSQIVNDFQKGDIAEGYSVSREKKESFPLTVTSAQKNPTAFYLCASSRGTGVSSSYEQYFGPGTRLTVT.

V and J are TRBV6-5 and TRBJ2-7; maybe TRBD1 (6 bases). V was trimmed by 2 bases and J by 0 bases, leaving 11 bases between them. The CDR3 sequence is 15 residues long. Per the germline V gene, CDR1 is MNHEY and CDR2 is SVGAGI. This CDR3 reads CASSYERGSSYEQYF. CDR3 DNA: TGTGCCAGCAGTTACGAAAGGGGGAGCTCCTACGAGCAGTACTTC.

The rearrangement joins TRBV7-9 to TRBJ1-5, with D tentatively TRBD1 (6 bases). V shed 5 bases and J shed 4 bases, with 15 bases lying between them. The CDR3 length is 15 residues. Germline values: CDR1 SEHNR, CDR2 FQNEAQ (reference sequence). The CDR3 reads CASSQSGVGNQPQHF. In DNA, the CDR3 is TGTGCCAGCAGCCAATCAGGGGTGGGTAATCAGCCCCAGCATTTT.

The chain is built from TRBV12-2 and TRBJ2-5; the D call TRBD1 from the table was never checked on the DNA. TRBV12-2 is given as a pseudogene. This CDR3 is 14 amino acids long. The CDR3 DNA reads TGTGCAAGTCGCTTAAGTCGACAGACAGAGACCCAGTACTTC. It codes for CASRLSRQTETQYF.

This chain uses TRBV11-2 with TRBJ1-4; D is ambiguous. Germline CDR1 is SGHAT and CDR2 is FQNNGV. The CDR3 sequence is 18 residues long. V was cut by 0 bases and J by 2 bases, with 16 bases left in between. The CDR3 protein is CASSLDLESSATNEKLFF. Here the CDR3 DNA reads TGTGCCAGCAGCTTAGATCTGGAGTCGAGTGCGACTAATGAAAAACTGTTTTTT.

The J gene is TRBJ2-6, the V gene TRBV5-1; D is ambiguous. CDR1 and CDR2 from the germline V gene are SGHRS and YFSETQ. The CDR3 length is 15 residues. V was pared by 0 bases and J by 2 bases, with 6 bases between. The CDR3 DNA is TGCGCCAGCAGCTTGGATCGTGCTGGGGCCAACGTCCTGACTTTC. Residues: CASSLDRAGANVLTF.

This rearrangement joins TRBV11-2 to TRBJ2-5, with a weak D call TRBD2 (6 bases). With 5 bases removed from V and 9 bases from J, the gap between germline ends came to 16 bases. Germline CDR1 and CDR2: SGHAT and FQNNGV. The length of the CDR3 is 13 residues. CDR3 protein: CASSPARWGAQYF. Written as DNA, the CDR3 is TGTGCCAGCAGCCCGGCAAGGTGGGGGGCCCAGTACTTC.